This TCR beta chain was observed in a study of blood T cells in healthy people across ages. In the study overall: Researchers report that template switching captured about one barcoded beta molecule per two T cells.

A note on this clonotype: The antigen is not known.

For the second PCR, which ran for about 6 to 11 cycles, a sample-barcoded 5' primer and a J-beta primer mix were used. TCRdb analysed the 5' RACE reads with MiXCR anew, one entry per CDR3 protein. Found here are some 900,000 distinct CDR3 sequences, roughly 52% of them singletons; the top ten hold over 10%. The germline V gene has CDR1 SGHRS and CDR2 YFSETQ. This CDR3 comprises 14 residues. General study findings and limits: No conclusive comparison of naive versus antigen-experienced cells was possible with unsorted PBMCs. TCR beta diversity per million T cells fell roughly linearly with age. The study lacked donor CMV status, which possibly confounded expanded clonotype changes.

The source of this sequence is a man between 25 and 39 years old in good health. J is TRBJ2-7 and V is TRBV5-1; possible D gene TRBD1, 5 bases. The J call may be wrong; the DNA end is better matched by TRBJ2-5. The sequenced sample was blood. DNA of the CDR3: TGCGCCAGCAGCCCCAGACAGATACAAGAGACCCAGTACTTC. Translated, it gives CASSPRQIQETQYF.